The next 10 T cell receptor beta chains were all read from a single sample in a study of early stage breast cancer tumors. Profiled with immunoSEQ multiplex PCR; TCRdb holds only in-frame clones, not every one. The sample holds roughly 30,000 clones, about four fifths seen once. Material for sequencing was blood. The receptors were gathered from a person aged 45 to 60 with breast cancer.

This clone is a singleton in its sample. The chain combines TRBV2 with TRBJ2-1; 16 nucleotides match TRBD2. The CDR3 is made up of 17 amino acids. CDR1 and CDR2 from the germline V gene are SNHLY and FYNNEI. The junction had 8 bases not matched to a gene; V was cut back by 9 bases and J by 3 bases. The CDR3 sequence: CASMSGTSGRGYNEQFF. The CDR3 DNA reads as TGTGCCAGTATGTCCGGGACTAGCGGGAGGGGCTACAATGAGCAGTTCTTC.

J is TRBJ1-2 and V is TRBV5-1; a possible D gene is TRBD1 (5 bases). This CDR3 is built from 13 residues. The germline V and J ends were trimmed by 3 bases and 6 bases, with 12 bases remaining between them. CDR1 is SGHRS and CDR2 is YFSETQ in the germline V gene. The CDR3 loop is CASSWGGEDGYTF. CDR3 in DNA: TGCGCCAGCAGCTGGGGAGGGGAGGATGGCTACACCTTC. Full variable domain (missing parts from reference TRBV5-1 and TRBJ1-2): KAGVTQTPRYLIKTRGQQVTLSCSPISGHRSVSWYQQTPGQGLQFLFEYFSETQRNKGNFPGRFSGRQFSNSRSEMNVSTLELGDSALYLCASSWGGEDGYTFGSGTRLTVV.

V is TRBV5-6 and J is TRBJ1-1, with D possibly matching TRBD1 (6 bases). Between the trimmed V and J ends, which lost 4 bases and 1 base, there was a span of 14 bases. The CDR3 consists of 15 residues. Germline V gene lookup returns CDR1 SGHDT and CDR2 YYEEEE. The CDR3 region is CASSLRKTGNTEAFF. CDR3 nucleotide sequence: TGTGCCAGCAGCCTCAGGAAGACAGGGAACACTGAAGCTTTCTTT.

A single count supports this clone. This sequence joins TRBV5-1 and TRBJ2-3; no reliable D call. The CDR3 runs to 13 residues. V lost 1 base and J 4 bases, leaving 7 bases between the germline ends. Germline loops: CDR1 SGHRS, CDR2 YFSETQ. In DNA, the CDR3 is TGCGCCAGCAGCTTGTATTCGGCAGATACGCAGTATTTT. It specifies CASSLYSADTQYF. Full variable domain (missing parts from reference TRBV5-1 and TRBJ2-3): KAGVTQTPRYLIKTRGQQVTLSCSPISGHRSVSWYQQTPGQGLQFLFEYFSETQRNKGNFPGRFSGRQFSNSRSEMNVSTLELGDSALYLCASSLYSADTQYFGPGTRLTVL.

The rearrangement uses TRBV4-3 and TRBJ2-7; D is unclear. CDR3 size: 16 residues. The germline gives CDR1 LGHNA, CDR2 YSLEER. Trimming took 0 bases from V and 0 from J, leaving 12 bases between them. The CDR3 is CASSQEVGRNSYEQYF. As DNA, the CDR3 is TGCGCCAGCAGCCAAGAAGTTGGGCGGAACTCCTACGAGCAGTACTTC.

V and J are TRBV10-2 and TRBJ1-6, with D maybe TRBD1 (6 bases). This CDR3 is 17 amino acids long. The V end lost 0 bases, the J end lost 6 bases, and 15 bases lay between the germline ends. CDR1 is WSHSY, CDR2 SAAADI, per germline. The CDR3 protein is CASSESLRTVPNSPLHF. DNA of the CDR3: TGCGCCAGCAGTGAGTCTTTAAGGACAGTCCCTAATTCACCCCTCCACTTT.

The V and J genes are TRBV11-2 and TRBJ2-7, with D perhaps TRBD1 or TRBD2 (5 bases each). CDR1 SGHAT and CDR2 FQNNGV come from the germline V gene. V dropped 5 bases and J dropped 2 bases, with 13 bases sitting between them. The CDR3 extends over 14 amino acids. The CDR3 loop reads CASSPEGRPYEQYF. Written as DNA, the CDR3 is TGTGCCAGCAGCCCCGAGGGACGGCCCTACGAGCAGTACTTC. Supplemented by reference TRBV11-2 and TRBJ2-7, the full variable domain reads EAGVAQSPRYKIIEKRQSVAFWCNPISGHATLYWYQQILGQGPKLLIQFQNNGVVDDSQLPKDRFSAERLKGVDSTLKIQPAKLEDSAVYLCASSPEGRPYEQYFGPGTRLTVT.

The chain employs TRBV2 and TRBJ2-3; D possibly matches TRBD1 or TRBD2 (5 bases each). CDR1 and CDR2 from the germline V gene are SNHLY and FYNNEI. This CDR3 region has 13 residues. Trimming removed 0 bases from V and 4 bases from J, with 5 bases in between. The DNA of the CDR3 is TGTGCCAGCAGTGAAGCGGGGGCAGATACGCAGTATTTT. The encoded protein is CASSEAGADTQYF. The complete variable domain, with remaining parts taken from reference TRBV2 and TRBJ2-3, reads EPEVTQTPSHQVTQMGQEVILRCVPISNHLYFYWYRQILGQKVEFLVSFYNNEISEKSEIFDDQFSVERPDGSNFTLKIRSTKLEDSAMYFCASSEAGADTQYFGPGTRLTVL.

The J gene is TRBJ2-7, the V gene TRBV28, with D possibly matching TRBD2 (6 bases). V gave up 6 bases and J gave up 5 bases, with 20 bases separating them. The CDR3 is made up of 15 amino acids. CDR1 is MDHEN, CDR2 SYDVKM, per germline. The CDR3 DNA follows: TGTGCCAGCAGCCCCATCCCGGGGAGGATCGACGAGCAGTACTTC. It encodes CASSPIPGRIDEQYF.

In DNA, the CDR3 is TGCGCCAGCCGTCCTTGGGCGGGCTATGAGCAGTTCTTC. The encoded protein is CASRPWAGYEQFF. The rearrangement links TRBV5-1 to TRBJ2-1; the D gene is possibly TRBD2 (5 bases). V shed 7 bases and J shed 8 bases, with 16 bases lying between them. The CDR3 covers 13 residues. Germline loops: CDR1 SGHRS, CDR2 YFSETQ.